These T cell receptor beta chains were read from a single sample in a study of T cell responses to AZD1222 COVID-19 vaccine. Sequencing was performed with immunoSEQ multiplex PCR; in TCRdb, only in-frame clones are kept and a portion is missing. Of 150,000 to 200,000 clones listed, more than 75% are singletons. Here the sequenced sample was peripheral blood, taken on day 0 of MenACWY control vaccination. Every receptor here comes from an adult in good health. The CDR3 runs from the conserved cysteine through the conserved F or W. A D gene is named only where the DNA matches it firmly. Some rows mark clone size as missing; the rest say once, few, many or name a class of expanded clone.

cdr3_length: 16; v_call: TRBV15; clone_size: .; j_call: TRBJ1-1; d_call: .; cdr3_nt: TGTGCCACCAGCCCCCGGAGGAGGCAGTCGCGAACTGAAGCTTTCTTT; cdr3_aa: CATSPRRRQSRTEAFF
cdr3_length: 17; v_call: TRBV7-2; clone_size: .; j_call: TRBJ1-6; d_call: .; cdr3_nt: TGTGCCAGCAGCTTATCGACGGATAGCTCCTATAATTCACCCCTCCACTTT; cdr3_aa: CASSLSTDSSYNSPLHF
cdr3_length: 14; v_call: TRBV6-5; clone_size: .; j_call: TRBJ1-5; d_call: .; cdr3_nt: TGTGCCAGCAGGAACGCTCAAAATACCCAGCCCCAGCATTTT; cdr3_aa: CASRNAQNTQPQHF
cdr3_length: 16; v_call: TRBV27; clone_size: .; j_call: TRBJ2-1; d_call: TRBD2; cdr3_nt: TGTGCCAGCAGTCTCAGTAGCGGGCTTACCTACAATGAGCAGTTCTTC; cdr3_aa: CASSLSSGLTYNEQFF
cdr3_length: 17; v_call: TRBV5-4; clone_size: .; j_call: TRBJ2-1; d_call: .; cdr3_nt: TGTGCCAGCAGCCCATCTCCTGGTAGGGACGTACACAATGAGCAGTTCTTC; cdr3_aa: CASSPSPGRDVHNEQFF
cdr3_length: 13; v_call: TRBV15; clone_size: .; j_call: TRBJ1-1; d_call: .; cdr3_nt: TGTGCCACCAGCATGGGACACGCTTTTGAAGCTTTCTTT; cdr3_aa: CATSMGHAFEAFF
cdr3_length: 14; v_call: TRBV14; clone_size: .; j_call: TRBJ2-5; d_call: .; cdr3_nt: TGTGCCAGCAGCTCCGACGGGCCCACCAAGACCCAGTACTTC; cdr3_aa: CASSSDGPTKTQYF
cdr3_length: 14; v_call: TRBV28; clone_size: .; j_call: TRBJ2-7; d_call: TRBD2; cdr3_nt: TGTGCCTCTTGGGAGCGGGAGAGCTCCTACGAGCAGTACTTC; cdr3_aa: CASWERESSYEQYF
cdr3_length: 15; v_call: TRBV9; clone_size: .; j_call: TRBJ1-5; d_call: TRBD1; cdr3_nt: TGTGCCAGCAGAGGGGACAGGGCACTCAATCAGCCCCAGCATTTT; cdr3_aa: CASRGDRALNQPQHF
cdr3_length: 15; v_call: TRBV6-5; clone_size: .; j_call: TRBJ1-5; d_call: .; cdr3_nt: TGTGCCAGCAGTTACTCGAGTGATAGCAATCAGCCCCAGCATTTT; cdr3_aa: CASSYSSDSNQPQHF
cdr3_length: 15; v_call: TRBV11-2; clone_size: .; j_call: TRBJ2-3; d_call: TRBD2; cdr3_nt: TGTGCCAGCAGCCCGAGCGGGATTAGCACAGATACGCAGTATTTT; cdr3_aa: CASSPSGISTDTQYF
cdr3_length: 13; v_call: TRBV29-1; clone_size: few; j_call: TRBJ2-7; d_call: TRBD1; cdr3_nt: TGCAGCGTTGACCCAGGACAGGGTAACGAGCAGTACTTC; cdr3_aa: CSVDPGQGNEQYF
cdr3_length: 16; v_call: TRBV19; clone_size: .; j_call: TRBJ2-2; d_call: TRBD2; cdr3_nt: TGTGCCAGTAGTAGACTAGCGGGGGCGAACACCGGGGAGCTGTTTTTT; cdr3_aa: CASSRLAGANTGELFF
cdr3_length: 14; v_call: TRBV6-6; clone_size: .; j_call: TRBJ1-4; d_call: .; cdr3_nt: TGTGCCAGCCAGAAGGGCGCGGGGAATGAAAAACTGTTTTTT; cdr3_aa: CASQKGAGNEKLFF
cdr3_length: 17; v_call: TRBV7-2; clone_size: .; j_call: TRBJ2-1; d_call: TRBD2; cdr3_nt: TGTGCCAGCAGCTTAGCACAAACTAGCGTTCTTGTCTATGAGCAGTTCTTC; cdr3_aa: CASSLAQTSVLVYEQFF
cdr3_length: 13; v_call: TRBV12-3/TRBV12-4; clone_size: once; j_call: TRBJ1-3; d_call: TRBD1; cdr3_nt: TGTGCCAGCAGCCTAAGACAGGGGGGTATCATATATTTT; cdr3_aa: CASSLRQGGIIYF
cdr3_length: 14; v_call: TRBV5-6; clone_size: .; j_call: TRBJ2-7; d_call: .; cdr3_nt: TGTGCCAGCAGCTTGGGACCCCCGTCCTACGAGCAGTACTTC; cdr3_aa: CASSLGPPSYEQYF
cdr3_length: 15; v_call: TRBV27; clone_size: .; j_call: TRBJ1-2; d_call: .; cdr3_nt: TGTGCCAGCAGTTTAGTGGGGGCGGCTAACTATGGCTACACCTTC; cdr3_aa: CASSLVGAANYGYTF
cdr3_length: 14; v_call: TRBV2; clone_size: .; j_call: TRBJ2-1; d_call: TRBD1; cdr3_nt: TGTGCCAGCAATGGGGGGACAGGGGACAATGAGCAGTTCTTC; cdr3_aa: CASNGGTGDNEQFF
cdr3_length: 13; v_call: TRBV9; clone_size: once; j_call: TRBJ2-7; d_call: .; cdr3_nt: TGTGCCAGCAGCGTAGAGACTGTTGGCGAGCAGTACTTC; cdr3_aa: CASSVETVGEQYF
cdr3_length: 13; v_call: TRBV7-8; clone_size: medium-sized; j_call: TRBJ2-5; d_call: .; cdr3_nt: TGTGCCAGCAGCTTCGTCAGGAGAGAGACCCAGTACTTC; cdr3_aa: CASSFVRRETQYF
cdr3_length: 14; v_call: TRBV28; clone_size: .; j_call: TRBJ2-7; d_call: TRBD1; cdr3_nt: TGTGCCAGCAGCTATACAGGGGCGTCCTACGAGCAGTACTTC; cdr3_aa: CASSYTGASYEQYF
cdr3_length: 15; v_call: TRBV13; clone_size: .; j_call: TRBJ1-1; d_call: .; cdr3_nt: TGTGCCAGCAGCTTAGAGGGCGGCCCGAACACTGAAGCTTTCTTT; cdr3_aa: CASSLEGGPNTEAFF
cdr3_length: 13; v_call: TRBV28; clone_size: .; j_call: TRBJ1-5; d_call: TRBD1; cdr3_nt: TGTGCCAGCAGTCGACAGGGAGTTTGGCCCCAGCATTTT; cdr3_aa: CASSRQGVWPQHF
cdr3_length: 14; v_call: TRBV6-5; clone_size: .; j_call: TRBJ1-6; d_call: .; cdr3_nt: TGTGCCAGCAGTTACGGGGTTTGGGATTCACCCCTCCACTTT; cdr3_aa: CASSYGVWDSPLHF
cdr3_length: 15; v_call: TRBV10-3; clone_size: once; j_call: TRBJ1-1; d_call: .; cdr3_nt: TGTGCCATCAGTGAGTCTGCGGGGATGAACACTGAAGCTTTCTTT; cdr3_aa: CAISESAGMNTEAFF
cdr3_length: 13; v_call: TRBV24-1; clone_size: .; j_call: TRBJ2-7; d_call: .; cdr3_nt: TGTGCCACCAGCGACGGGACCAGGCAAGAGCAGTACTTC; cdr3_aa: CATSDGTRQEQYF
cdr3_length: 16; v_call: TRBV14; clone_size: .; j_call: TRBJ2-3; d_call: TRBD2; cdr3_nt: TGTGCCAGCAGCCGCGCGGGGGGGCCGAGCACAGATACGCAGTATTTT; cdr3_aa: CASSRAGGPSTDTQYF
cdr3_length: 12; v_call: TRBV28; clone_size: few; j_call: TRBJ2-7; d_call: .; cdr3_nt: TGTGCCAGCAGTTTAATGTGGACCGAGCAGTACTTC; cdr3_aa: CASSLMWTEQYF
cdr3_length: 16; v_call: TRBV9; clone_size: .; j_call: TRBJ2-1; d_call: .; cdr3_nt: TGTGCCAGCAGCGTAGGCCCCGCGACTACTACCTATGAGCAGTTCTTC; cdr3_aa: CASSVGPATTTYEQFF
cdr3_length: 13; v_call: TRBV5-1; clone_size: .; j_call: TRBJ2-1; d_call: .; cdr3_nt: TGCGCCAGCAGCCCCGTGTTAGACGCTGAGCAGTTCTTC; cdr3_aa: CASSPVLDAEQFF
cdr3_length: 14; v_call: TRBV19; clone_size: .; j_call: TRBJ2-7; d_call: TRBD1; cdr3_nt: TGTGCCAGTAGTGTTGGGACAGGGACCTACGAGCAGTACTTC; cdr3_aa: CASSVGTGTYEQYF
cdr3_length: 15; v_call: TRBV5-8; clone_size: .; j_call: TRBJ1-5; d_call: .; cdr3_nt: TGTGCCAGCAGCTTGGTAGTGGGGGCGAGTCAGCCCCAGCATTTT; cdr3_aa: CASSLVVGASQPQHF